This entry features one TCR beta chain sequence. Antigen: not known. This entry is derived from a study of glioma-infiltrating T cells. Study results and limitations: Tissue and blood shared very few CDR3 sequences.

The V gene's germline CDR1 is SGHNT and CDR2 YYREEE (reference sequence). This CDR3 spans 15 amino acids. The V end was cut by 2 bases, the J end by 7 bases, with 18 bases between. Amplification of TCR alpha and beta CDR3 regions from RNA used iRepertoire nested multiplex PCR. Each CDR3 protein gets one entry after TCRdb re-called the multiplex PCR reads with MiXCR. The sample carries approximately 190,000 distinct CDR3 sequences, approximately 30% recorded once. Specimen: glioma tissue, nonneoplastic brain tissue, or PBMCs (not recorded which). The origin of this receptor is a human donor with low-grade glioma or glioblastoma, undergoing nonglioma brain surgery, or in good health (not recorded which). This chain connects TRBV5-4 to TRBJ2-5; TRBD2 is a possible D gene (6 bases). In nucleotides, the CDR3 is TGTGCCAGCAGCTTTAAAGGGGACGGGAGTGGGACCCAGTACTTC. As protein: CASSFKGDGSGTQYF.